The next 20 T cell receptor beta chains were all read from a single sample in a study of patients and donors after allogeneic stem cell transplantation. TCRdb re-called the RT-PCR reads with MiXCR, one entry per CDR3 protein. Seen here are roughly 880,000 distinct CDR3 sequences, about a sixth observed once, and the top ten hold around 6%. The sample taken for sequencing was blood, either unsorted or a sorted T cell fraction (not recorded which). These receptors were taken from a human donor who was either an allogeneic HSCT recipient or a stem cell or donor lymphocyte infusion donor (not recorded which). It is not recorded whose cells these are; they may come from a transplant donor.

The chain links TRBV6-1 to TRBJ2-1; D might be TRBD2 (6 bases). The germline gives CDR1 MNHNS, CDR2 SASEGT. The V gene lost 7 bases and the J gene lost 3 bases, with 16 bases spanning the gap. This CDR3 contains 15 residues. CDR3 loop: CASTQMGGGYNEQFF. The CDR3 coding sequence is TGTGCCAGCACCCAAATGGGGGGAGGCTACAATGAGCAGTTCTTC.

The chain joins TRBV27 to TRBJ2-1, with D maybe TRBD2 (6 bases). This CDR3 contains 15 residues. Germline CDR1 is MNHEY and CDR2 is SMNVEV (reference sequence). V was trimmed by 4 bases and J by 10 bases, leaving 20 bases between them. In DNA, the CDR3 is TGTGCCAGCAGTTCCGAGGGAGGCACCCTAATCGAGCAGTTCTTC. It specifies CASSSEGGTLIEQFF.

The chain recombines TRBV6-5 with TRBJ2-7; 7 bases match TRBD2. Germline V gene data show CDR1 as MNHEY and CDR2 as SVGAGI. The CDR3 runs 16 residues. V gave up 0 bases and J gave up 3 bases; unmatched junction bases: 8. The CDR3 sequence: CASSYSRGGSSYEQYF. The CDR3 nucleotides are TGTGCCAGCAGTTACTCGAGAGGCGGGAGCAGCTACGAGCAGTACTTC.

The genes are TRBV29-1 and TRBJ1-2, with a tentative D call TRBD1 (6 bases). Looked up from germline, CDR1 is SQVTM and CDR2 is ANQGSEA. V lost 6 bases and J lost 2, with 25 bases in between. This CDR3 comprises 17 residues. This CDR3 reads CSVRLGTSSAANYGYTF. CDR3 DNA sequence: TGCAGCGTCCGGCTCGGGACAAGTTCTGCGGCCAACTATGGCTACACCTTC.

V and J are TRBV7-9 and TRBJ1-2, with unresolved D. CDR1 is SEHNR and CDR2 is FQNEAQ in the germline V gene (reference sequence). This CDR3 spans 15 amino acids. V shed 0 bases and J shed 5 bases, with 13 bases lying between them. CDR3 residues: CASSLALPDAYGYTF. CDR3 DNA: TGTGCCAGCAGCTTAGCGCTTCCGGACGCTTATGGCTACACCTTC.

This clonotype has only a few counts. This chain links TRBV6-2 or TRBV6-3 with TRBJ2-7, with D perhaps matching TRBD1 or TRBD2 (5 bases each). This CDR3 is built from 14 residues. Trimming shortened V by 3 bases and J by 6 bases, and 15 bases separated the two germline ends. Per the germline V gene, CDR1 is MNHEY and CDR2 is SVGEGT. This CDR3 reads CASSYGGIDVEQYF. The CDR3 bases are TGTGCCAGCAGTTATGGGGGAATAGACGTCGAGCAGTACTTC.

The chain recombines TRBV24-1 with TRBJ2-7, with D maybe TRBD2 (5 bases). The germline V and J ends were trimmed by 3 bases and 10 bases, with 9 bases remaining between them. This CDR3 comprises 11 residues. Germline V gene lookup returns CDR1 KGHDR and CDR2 SFDVKD. The CDR3 DNA follows: TGTGCCACCAGTGATGCACTAGGACAGTACTTC. Amino acid sequence: CATSDALGQYF.

The chain combines TRBV24-1 with TRBJ2-7; 7 positions agree with TRBD1. The length of the CDR3 is 15 residues. V lost 4 bases, J lost 0 bases, and 5 bases stayed unmatched. CDR1 is KGHDR, CDR2 SFDVKD, per germline. The CDR3, as DNA: TGTGCCACCAGTGACTCTACAGGGGTCTCCTACGAGCAGTACTTC. Amino acids: CATSDSTGVSYEQYF.

The V call is TRBV6-1, the J call TRBJ2-3; tentative D call: TRBD2 (6 bases). V lost 6 bases and J lost 2, with 15 bases in between. There are 15 residues in the CDR3. From germline, CDR1 is MNHNS and CDR2 SASEGT. CDR3 protein: CASRQGTGATDTQYF. In DNA, the CDR3 is TGTGCCAGCAGACAAGGGACGGGAGCCACAGATACGCAGTATTTT.

V gene TRBV20-1 combines with J gene TRBJ2-1; 8 bases match TRBD2. This CDR3 spans 16 amino acids. CDR1 DFQATT and CDR2 SNEGSKA come from the germline V gene (reference sequence). V gave up 0 bases and J gave up 2 bases; unmatched junction bases: 6. The CDR3 DNA sequence: TGCAGTGCTAGAGATCCAGCGGGAGTAGCCTACAATGAGCAGTTCTTC. This gives the protein CSARDPAGVAYNEQFF.

This clonotype occurred a few times. The V gene is TRBV11-2, the J gene TRBJ1-1; TRBD1 matches at 7 bases. The germline gives CDR1 SGHAT, CDR2 FQNNGV. V trimming: 4 bases; J trimming: 0 bases; junction bases outside the gene matches: 20. The CDR3 is 20 amino acids. The CDR3 region is CASSSTWDSFRAGMNTEAFF. In DNA, the CDR3 is TGTGCCAGCAGCTCAACCTGGGACAGCTTTCGGGCCGGGATGAACACTGAAGCTTTCTTT.

The J gene is TRBJ2-5, the V gene TRBV4-3; D gene uncertain. The CDR3 has 14 residues. Germline values: CDR1 LGHNA, CDR2 YSLEER. The V gene lost 1 base and the J gene lost 5 bases, with 11 bases spanning the gap. CDR3 nucleotide sequence: TGCGCCAGCAGCCAAGCGTCCCGGTCGGAGACCCAGTACTTC. Translated: CASSQASRSETQYF.

This clonotype was recorded a few times. The chain has TRBV20-1 and TRBJ2-7; possible D gene TRBD1, 5 bases. The V gene lost 6 bases and the J gene lost 2 bases, with 17 bases spanning the gap. The length of the CDR3 is 14 residues. The V gene's germline CDR1 is DFQATT and CDR2 SNEGSKA (reference sequence). CDR3 loop: CSAPITGLTYEQYF. CDR3 bases: TGCAGTGCGCCGATCACAGGTTTAACCTACGAGCAGTACTTC.

This clonotype came up a few times. The rearrangement links TRBV20-1 to TRBJ2-5, with 8 bases that match TRBD1. The V segment lost 3 bases and the J segment 6 bases; nucleotides outside the gene matches: 6. Per the germline V gene, CDR1 is DFQATT and CDR2 is SNEGSKA (reference sequence). The CDR3 sequence is 13 residues long. This CDR3 reads CSARWTGSKTQYF. The CDR3 DNA reads as TGCAGTGCTAGGTGGACAGGGTCAAAGACCCAGTACTTC.

This clonotype was detected only a few times. V gene TRBV12-3 or TRBV12-4 combines with J gene TRBJ1-1; D unresolved. V was pared by 5 bases and J by 0 bases, with 10 bases between. The CDR3 has 14 amino acids. The CDR3 protein is CASSARTLNTEAFF. The CDR3 DNA reads as TGTGCCAGCAGTGCCAGGACGTTGAACACTGAAGCTTTCTTT.

V is TRBV7-9 and J is TRBJ2-3; no definite D call. Germline-derived CDR1 and CDR2 are SEHNR and FQNEAQ (reference sequence). Trimming removed 5 bases from V and 8 bases from J, with 11 bases in between. This CDR3 has 12 residues. The DNA of the CDR3 is TGTGCCAGCAGCCAAGGACCCAGTACGCAGTATTTT. This encodes CASSQGPSTQYF.

The CDR3 reads CASRTGTGGLPNTEAFF. DNA for the CDR3: TGCGCCAGCCGAACCGGGACAGGGGGTCTTCCGAACACTGAAGCTTTCTTT. The V call is TRBV5-1, the J call TRBJ1-1; 11 bases are shared with TRBD1. V shed 7 bases, J shed 1 base, and the junction held 12 bases outside the gene matches. CDR3 length: 17 residues. Germline V gene lookup returns CDR1 SGHRS and CDR2 YFSETQ. The variable domain in full, with the rest retrieved from reference TRBV5-1 and TRBJ1-1, is KAGVTQTPRYLIKTRGQQVTLSCSPISGHRSVSWYQQTPGQGLQFLFEYFSETQRNKGNFPGRFSGRQFSNSRSEMNVSTLELGDSALYLCASRTGTGGLPNTEAFFGQGTRLTVV.

The chain employs TRBV3-1 and TRBJ2-3; 14 bases fit TRBD2. Germline assignment: CDR1 LGHDT and CDR2 YNNKEL (reference sequence). CDR3 length equals 15 residues. V lost 5 bases to trimming and J lost 6 bases; unmatched junction nucleotides: 4. The CDR3 sequence is CASSDGTSGSDTQYF. The CDR3 coding sequence is TGTGCCAGCAGCGACGGGACTAGCGGGAGTGATACGCAGTATTTT.

This clonotype was seen a few times. This chain connects TRBV29-1 to TRBJ2-2, with 9 bases fitting TRBD1. This CDR3 has 14 residues. After removal of 7 bases from V and 6 bases from J, the junction contained 9 bases not matched to a gene. CDR1 is SQVTM and CDR2 is ANQGSEA in the germline V gene. This chain's CDR3 is CSAGGTGPSGELFF. For the CDR3, the DNA is TGCAGCGCCGGAGGGACAGGGCCCTCCGGGGAGCTGTTTTTT.

V and J are TRBV27 and TRBJ2-7; no firm D call. CDR3 length equals 15 residues. Germline CDR1 is MNHEY and CDR2 is SMNVEV (reference sequence). V lost 0 bases, J lost 0 bases, and 9 bases lay in between. DNA of the CDR3: TGTGCCAGCAGTTTATCCCGGACCACCTCCTACGAGCAGTACTTC. This encodes CASSLSRTTSYEQYF.